This record looks at one T cell receptor (beta chain) sequence and its context. The antigen is unknown. The identical CDR3 is also encoded by other nucleotide sequences in the sample. The entry originates in a study of shared clonotypes between healthy human individuals. Over several immunoSEQ plates, each subset's genomic DNA was distributed in even portions. The assay was immunoSEQ multiplex PCR, and TCRdb's table has in-frame clones only and misses some. The table includes roughly 2,300,000 clones, 85% to 95% detected once. General study findings and limits: The expectation was that sequencing depth would affect clonotype sharing among donors.

Donors comprised healthy HIV-negative adults lacking recent acute infections or vaccinations. This receptor was obtained from a man younger than 35 in good health. Some clones in this sample may be carry-over from other donors' samples. Sequenced sample: naive CD4+ T cells from PBMCs. Subset reported: CD45RA+ positively selected.

Here the CDR3 reads CASSDRGREQYF. The CDR3 bases are TGTGCCAGCAGTGACCGGGGGCGCGAGCAGTACTTC. V and J are TRBV2 and TRBJ2-7, with D perhaps matching TRBD1 or TRBD2 (6 bases each). CDR3 length: 12 residues. The V gene's germline CDR1 is SNHLY and CDR2 FYNNEI. The V and J ends lost 3 bases and 6 bases respectively, with 9 bases between them.